This T cell receptor (beta chain) was retrieved from a study of T cells in Graves' hyperthyroidism and ophthalmopathy. Study conclusions and caveats: Before onset, by a median of around six months, the model predicted ophthalmopathy. In the analysis, a 13 V-J model separated ophthalmopathy from stable hyperthyroidism.

The investigators amplified TCR beta CDR3 regions from RNA transcripts. HTBI primers were used for first-round RT-PCR of the TCR CDR3. TCRdb called the multiplex PCR reads again in MiXCR, with one record for every CDR3 protein. Of hundreds of thousands of distinct CDR3 sequences detected, more than 30% appear once; the ten largest clones hold 7.5% to 9.5%. This clonotype has only one observation. Its antigen is as yet unknown. The authors took PBMCs from roughly 9.7 ml fresh peripheral blood. Germline-derived CDR1 and CDR2 are SGHTA and FQGTGA. With 5 bases removed from V and 8 bases from J, the gap between germline ends came to 22 bases. The CDR3 loop spans 17 amino acids.

Sequences were obtained from blood. The chain couples TRBV7-3 to TRBJ1-6; the D gene is possibly TRBD1 (6 bases). This TCR came from a man aged 18 to 29 with Graves' hyperthyroidism. The CDR3 loop reads CASSDTGGQEIDSPLHF. CDR3 bases: TGTGCCAGCAGCGACACTGGGGGGCAGGAGATTGATTCACCCCTCCACTTT.